The TCR beta chain described here comes from a study of T cells in Graves' hyperthyroidism and ophthalmopathy. The CDR3 covers 17 residues. V was shortened by 4 bases and J by 5 bases, with 21 bases between the two germline ends. From germline, CDR1 is SGHRS and CDR2 YFSETQ. Researchers took RNA transcripts and amplified the TCR beta CDR3 regions from them. TCR CDR3 underwent first-round RT-PCR with the HTBI primer set. TCRdb fed the multiplex PCR reads into MiXCR, producing one record per CDR3 protein. The sample lists about 720,000 distinct CDR3 sequences; 18% were seen once. This receptor was obtained from a woman in her 50s with Graves' hyperthyroidism that later progressed to Graves' ophthalmopathy. What was sequenced was blood. The chain uses TRBV5-1 and TRBJ2-2; tentative D call: TRBD1 (6 bases). CDR3 DNA sequence: TGCGCCAGCAGCCACCGGAAGGGGGACCCTTGGACCGGGGAGCTGTTTTTT. It yields the protein CASSHRKGDPWTGELFF.